Below are 25 T cell receptor beta chains sequenced from a single sample in a study of blood T cell repertoires in COVID-19. Repertoires were generated with immunoSEQ multiplex PCR, while TCRdb's copy carries only in-frame clones and drops some. The data show around 110,000 clones, less than 85% seen once. The sequencing sample was made of peripheral blood. These receptors all come from an older woman with acute or convalescent COVID-19.

This clone turned up a few times. This CDR3 reads CASRHQRNTGELFF. CDR3 nucleotides: TGTGCCAGCAGACACCAGCGGAACACCGGGGAGCTGTTTTTT. The rearrangement uses TRBV27 and TRBJ2-2; no reliable D call. V gave up 6 bases and J gave up 1 base, with 9 bases separating them. Germline assignment: CDR1 MNHEY and CDR2 SMNVEV (reference sequence). This CDR3 region has 14 residues.

The genes are TRBV3-1 (or the pseudogene TRBV3-2) and TRBJ2-1; the D gene is possibly TRBD2 (6 bases). V was clipped by 4 bases and J by 8 bases, with 36 bases between them. Germline V lookup: CDR1 LGHDT, CDR2 YNNKEL (reference sequence). CDR3 length: 21 amino acids. The CDR3 sequence is CASSPGLLGRERSRLLDEQFF. CDR3 nucleotide sequence: TGTGCCAGCAGCCCAGGGTTATTAGGACGGGAGAGGTCTAGGCTTCTCGATGAGCAGTTCTTC.

A remark on this clone: At the DNA level, this CDR3 is encoded by other sequences in the same sample as well. The chain couples TRBV19 to TRBJ2-1, with 9 bases aligning to TRBD2. This CDR3 contains 15 residues. The germline gives CDR1 LNHDA, CDR2 SQIVND (reference sequence). After removal of 1 base from V and 3 bases from J, the junction contained 1 base not matched to a gene. CDR3: CASSIALAGYNEQFF. CDR3 bases: TGTGCCAGTAGTATAGCACTAGCGGGCTACAATGAGCAGTTCTTC. Together with reference TRBV19 and TRBJ2-1, the CDR3 gives the full variable domain: DGGITQSPKYLFRKEGQNVTLSCEQNLNHDAMYWYRQDPGQGLRLIYYSQIVNDFQKGDIAEGYSVSREKKESFPLTVTSAQKNPTAFYLCASSIALAGYNEQFFGPGTRLTVL.

The chain links TRBV3-1 (or the pseudogene TRBV3-2) to TRBJ2-1; D gene ambiguous. From germline, CDR1 is LGHDT and CDR2 YNNKEL (reference sequence). V shed 3 bases and J shed 7 bases, with 13 bases lying between them. CDR3 size: 14 residues. As DNA, the CDR3 is TGTGCCAGCAGCCAGGCCCGAGGAGCGAATGAGCAGTTCTTC. Translated: CASSQARGANEQFF.

The chain is built from TRBV12-5 and TRBJ2-5; 10 bases agree with TRBD2. The CDR3 has 16 residues. The V and J ends lost 4 bases and 5 bases, in that order; junction bases with no gene match: 10. CDR1 is LGHNT, CDR2 FRNRAP, per germline. The chain's CDR3 is CASGSEAGGPFETQYF. The CDR3 DNA reads as TGTGCTAGTGGTTCCGAAGCGGGGGGGCCCTTCGAGACCCAGTACTTC.

In its sample, this clone was seen a few times. The chain carries TRBV3-1 (or the pseudogene TRBV3-2) and TRBJ1-4, with TRBD1 matching over 9 bases. V lost 4 bases, J lost 8 bases, and 8 bases stayed unmatched. The CDR3 length is 15 residues. From germline, CDR1 is LGHDT and CDR2 YNNKEL (reference sequence). CDR3 protein: CASSPRTGVEEKLFF. The CDR3, as DNA: TGTGCCAGCAGCCCGCGGACAGGGGTTGAGGAAAAACTGTTTTTT.

V and J are TRBV5-1 and TRBJ2-2; 10 nucleotides line up with TRBD1. The CDR3 is made up of 14 amino acids. Trimming took 7 bases from V and 4 from J; bases not matched to a gene: 4. Germline CDR1 and CDR2: SGHRS and YFSETQ. The CDR3 DNA sequence: TGCGCCAGCCGACAGGGGGCGGGCACCGGGGAGCTGTTTTTT. Translated: CASRQGAGTGELFF.

The chain joins TRBV6-1 to TRBJ1-2; D might be TRBD1 (5 bases). The CDR3 length is 14 residues. The V end was cut by 0 bases, the J end by 8 bases, with 13 bases between. Germline-derived CDR1 and CDR2 are MNHNS and SASEGT. The CDR3: CASSEAETAKGYTF. The CDR3 DNA reads TGTGCCAGCAGTGAAGCAGAGACAGCTAAGGGCTACACCTTC.

The rearrangement links TRBV29-1 to TRBJ1-5; TRBD1 is a possible D gene (5 bases). The CDR3 is 15 residues long. Germline V gene lookup returns CDR1 SQVTM and CDR2 ANQGSEA. Deletions cut 4 bases from V and 2 bases from J, with 15 bases between. The DNA for the CDR3 is TGCAGCGTTGGACCCCTCGGGGGTGGCAATCAGCCCCAGCATTTT. Protein sequence: CSVGPLGGGNQPQHF.

The CDR3 spells CASSTAGLSSYEQYF. In nucleotides, the CDR3 is TGTGCCAGCAGCACGGCAGGGCTAAGCTCCTACGAGCAGTACTTC. The chain has TRBV3-1 (or the pseudogene TRBV3-2) and TRBJ2-7; possible D gene TRBD1, 5 bases. Germline loops: CDR1 LGHDT, CDR2 YNNKEL (reference sequence). This CDR3 has 15 amino acids. V lost 5 bases and J 0 bases, leaving 14 bases between the germline ends.

The chain uses TRBV5-1 and TRBJ2-5; 15 nucleotides match TRBD2. The CDR3 is made up of 18 amino acids. Germline CDR1 is SGHRS and CDR2 is YFSETQ. V trimming: 3 bases; J trimming: 8 bases; junction bases outside the gene matches: 14. CDR3: CASSSSGTSGGSPLTQYF. The CDR3 bases are TGCGCCAGCAGCTCATCCGGGACTAGCGGGGGGAGTCCTTTAACCCAGTACTTC.

The chain employs TRBV5-1 and TRBJ2-2; D may be TRBD2 (5 bases). The germline V gene encodes CDR1 SGHRS and CDR2 YFSETQ. V shed 4 bases and J shed 2 bases, with 15 bases lying between them. The CDR3 sequence is 16 residues long. The CDR3 protein is CASSPKIPGNTGELFF. In nucleotides, the CDR3 is TGCGCCAGCAGCCCTAAGATTCCGGGAAACACCGGGGAGCTGTTTTTT.

The sample holds one count of this clone. The chain links TRBV7-9 to TRBJ1-1, with D hard to call. This CDR3 comprises 15 residues. The V gene lost 1 base and the J gene lost 4 bases, with 13 bases spanning the gap. CDR1 and CDR2 from the germline V gene are SEHNR and FQNEAQ (reference sequence). The CDR3 is CASSLGYGVATEAFF. The CDR3 DNA reads TGTGCCAGCAGCTTAGGATATGGAGTTGCCACTGAAGCTTTCTTT.

This clone was observed a single time. The chain couples TRBV6-1 to TRBJ2-1; maybe TRBD2 (5 bases). The CDR3 is made up of 13 amino acids. With 2 bases removed from V and 10 bases from J, the gap between germline ends came to 12 bases. From germline, CDR1 is MNHNS and CDR2 SASEGT. In DNA form, the CDR3 reads TGTGCCAGCAGTGAACGAGGGTTGAGGGAGCAGTTCTTC. Encoded protein: CASSERGLREQFF.

This rearrangement joins TRBV25-1 to TRBJ1-3; TRBD1 agrees at 9 bases. Germline V lookup: CDR1 MGHDK, CDR2 SYGVNS. This CDR3 has 15 amino acids. The V segment lost 8 bases and the J segment 4 bases; nucleotides outside the gene matches: 9. In nucleotides, the CDR3 is TGTGCCAGCCAATCCGGGACAGGGCCAGGAAACACCATATATTTT. This gives the protein CASQSGTGPGNTIYF.

The V call is TRBV10-3, the J call TRBJ2-5, with a tentative D call TRBD1 (5 bases). The CDR3 spans 12 residues. From germline, CDR1 is ENHRY and CDR2 SYGVKD. V was trimmed by 6 bases and J by 2 bases, leaving 7 bases between them. The chain's CDR3 is CAISDRQETQYF. CDR3 DNA: TGTGCCATCAGCGACAGACAAGAGACCCAGTACTTC.

This CDR3 is CASSDPSGRGYNEQFF. The DNA of the CDR3 is TGTGCCAGCAGTGACCCTAGCGGGAGAGGTTACAATGAGCAGTTCTTC. The chain has TRBV25-1 and TRBJ2-1, with 10 bases identical to TRBD2. V shed 3 bases, J shed 4 bases, and the junction held 6 bases outside the gene matches. Germline loops: CDR1 MGHDK, CDR2 SYGVNS. The CDR3 runs 16 residues.

This rearrangement joins TRBV27 to TRBJ2-1; 7 bases line up with TRBD2. The J segment lost 0 bases and the V segment lost 3 bases, leaving 5 bases of the junction unmatched. Germline CDR1 and CDR2: MNHEY and SMNVEV (reference sequence). The CDR3 spans 16 residues. The CDR3 DNA sequence: TGTGCCAGCAGTTTTAGGCGGGAGCCCTCCTACAATGAGCAGTTCTTC. This encodes CASSFRREPSYNEQFF.

This clone was seen just once. J is TRBJ2-5 and V is TRBV5-1; TRBD2 matches at 10 bases. The CDR3 has 16 amino acids. CDR1 and CDR2 (germline): SGHRS, YFSETQ. V lost 1 base, J lost 4 bases, and 7 bases stayed unmatched. CDR3 sequence (DNA): TGCGCCAGCAGCTTGACTAGCGGGAACGGAGGAGAGACCCAGTACTTC. Its translation is CASSLTSGNGGETQYF.

The V and J genes are TRBV28 and TRBJ2-7; a possible D gene is TRBD2 (6 bases). Germline lookup yields CDR1 MDHEN and CDR2 SYDVKM. V shed 6 bases and J shed 6 bases, with 12 bases lying between them. The CDR3 runs 12 residues. The CDR3 protein is CASRIAGTEQYF. In DNA, the CDR3 is TGTGCCAGCAGAATCGCGGGGACCGAGCAGTACTTC.

The J gene is TRBJ2-2, the V gene TRBV2, with 9 bases that match TRBD2. This CDR3 has 15 amino acids. The germline CDR1 and CDR2 sequences are SNHLY and FYNNEI. With V trimmed by 5 bases and J by 4 bases, 5 bases remained unmatched. This chain's CDR3 is CASSKISGSTGELFF. In nucleotides, the CDR3 is TGTGCCAGCAGTAAAATTAGCGGGAGCACCGGGGAGCTGTTTTTT.

The chain couples TRBV3-1 (or the pseudogene TRBV3-2) to TRBJ2-7; D unclear. V dropped 1 base and J dropped 1 base, with 8 bases sitting between them. The germline V gene has CDR1 LGHDT and CDR2 YNNKEL (reference sequence). The CDR3 loop spans 14 amino acids. CDR3 in amino acids: CASSQVYSSYEQYF. The CDR3 nucleotides read TGTGCCAGCAGCCAAGTTTATTCTTCCTACGAGCAGTACTTC.

The J gene is TRBJ1-4, the V gene TRBV29-1; a weak D match, TRBD1 (6 bases). CDR1 is SQVTM, CDR2 ANQGSEA, per germline. This CDR3 contains 13 residues. V lost 6 bases and J lost 2, with 10 bases in between. For the CDR3, the DNA is TGCAGCGTCAGGGGTCCGACTAATGAAAAACTGTTTTTT. Protein: CSVRGPTNEKLFF.

The chain combines TRBV19 with TRBJ2-7; 11 bases match TRBD2. This CDR3 region has 18 residues. V was clipped by 5 bases and J by 2 bases; unmatched bases: 14. Germline V lookup: CDR1 LNHDA, CDR2 SQIVND (reference sequence). In DNA, the CDR3 is TGTGCCAGTAGTGCCACGACTAGCGGGACATTCAGCCCCTACGAGCAGTACTTC. It specifies CASSATTSGTFSPYEQYF.

This clone has only a few counts. Here the CDR3 DNA reads TGTGCCACCACCCCAGGACAGGGGAGCTACGAGCAGTACTTC. Its translation: CATTPGQGSYEQYF. The chain couples TRBV10-3 to TRBJ2-7; 9 bases map to TRBD1. This CDR3 is 14 amino acids long. The germline CDR1 and CDR2 sequences are ENHRY and SYGVKD. V was pared by 10 bases and J by 3 bases, with 10 bases of the junction left unmatched.